This T cell receptor (beta chain) was obtained from a study of OX40 agonist ivuxolimab in advanced cancers. Study-wide findings and caveats: Among expanded peripheral T cells, antigen specificity went undetermined.

Sequencing used immunoSEQ multiplex PCR; TCRdb keeps in-frame clones, though not all of them. This sample yields roughly 35,000 clones, of which 80% to 85% are seen a single time; over 1.2% belongs to the top ten. V shed 3 bases and J shed 7 bases, with 9 bases lying between them. Germline lookup yields CDR1 LNHDA and CDR2 SQIVND (reference sequence). The CDR3 totals 13 residues. This clone was counted between two and nine times. Its antigen remains unidentified. Collection of blood occurred at baseline, at cycle 4 day 1, and at cycle 7 day 1. The rearrangement links TRBV19 to TRBJ2-2; D unresolved. The sequence came from an adult with an advanced solid tumor such as melanoma, head and neck, liver or kidney cancer. This sample comprised CD4+ or CD8+ T cells sorted from blood, obtained in a trial of the OX40 agonist ivuxolimab. The CDR3 sequence is CASSIDRFGELFF. CDR3 in DNA: TGTGCCAGTAGTATTGATCGGTTCGGGGAGCTGTTTTTT.